What follows are 12 T cell receptor beta chains derived from one specimen sequenced in a study of T cells in localized non-small cell lung cancer. This table comes from immunoSEQ multiplex PCR, and its TCRdb copy is limited to in-frame clones, with some not included. Here the sample spans 30,000 or so clones, nearly 90% being singletons. The sequencing used peripheral blood mononuclear cells, collected before any cancer treatment. Receptors originate from a woman aged 40-69 years with stage III lung adenocarcinoma.

The V and J genes are TRBV28 and TRBJ1-2, with D hard to call. The germline V gene has CDR1 MDHEN and CDR2 SYDVKM. The CDR3 extends over 13 amino acids. Trimming stripped 3 bases from V and 4 bases from J, with 9 bases between. CDR3 protein: CASSFSASYGYTF. In DNA, the CDR3 is TGTGCCAGCAGTTTCTCAGCTAGCTATGGCTACACCTTC.

The rearrangement joins TRBV29-1 to TRBJ2-1, with TRBD1 matching 11 bases. The CDR3 is 13 amino acids. V lost 7 bases to trimming and J lost 8 bases; unmatched junction nucleotides: 7. CDR1 and CDR2 (germline): SQVTM, ANQGSEA. The CDR3 spells CSASGTGGHEQFF. As DNA, the CDR3 is TGCAGCGCCTCGGGGACAGGGGGACATGAGCAGTTCTTC.

The CDR3 loop is CASSRGPRDGSYEQYF. CDR3 nucleotide sequence: TGTGCCAGCAGCCGGGGTCCCCGGGACGGATCCTACGAGCAGTACTTC. The rearrangement joins TRBV7-9 to TRBJ2-7; D may correspond to TRBD1 or TRBD2 (5 bases each). The CDR3 sequence is 16 residues long. CDR1 is SEHNR and CDR2 is FQNEAQ in the germline V gene (reference sequence). V lost 5 bases and J lost 1, with 18 bases in between.

The V call is TRBV28, the J call TRBJ2-7; no firm D call. Trimming pared 3 bases from V and 5 bases from J, leaving 14 bases between. CDR1 and CDR2 (germline): MDHEN, SYDVKM. This CDR3 region has 14 residues. Here the CDR3 DNA reads TGTGCCAGCAGTTTGGACCGGGCACCTCACGAGCAGTACTTC. This translates into CASSLDRAPHEQYF.

V gene TRBV30 combines with J gene TRBJ1-4, with 8 bases aligning to TRBD1. The V segment lost 3 bases and the J segment 0 bases; nucleotides outside the gene matches: 6. This CDR3 comprises 16 residues. The germline V gene encodes CDR1 GTSNPN and CDR2 SVGIG (reference sequence). This CDR3 reads CAWRDRVYATNEKLFF. In DNA form, the CDR3 reads TGTGCCTGGAGGGACAGGGTTTATGCAACTAATGAAAAACTGTTTTTT.

The chain recombines TRBV6-5 with TRBJ2-1; the D is unclear. V lost 5 bases, J lost 10 bases, and 15 bases lay in between. The CDR3 has 13 amino acids. Germline CDR1 reads MNHEY; CDR2 reads SVGAGI. In DNA form, the CDR3 reads TGTGCCAGCAGTCCGACCCCTCTCCGCGAGCAGTTCTTC. Its protein is CASSPTPLREQFF.

This sequence joins TRBV7-2 and TRBJ1-5; 7 bases agree with TRBD1. V lost 5 bases to trimming and J lost 5 bases; unmatched junction nucleotides: 6. Looked up from germline, CDR1 is SGHTA and CDR2 is FQGNSA. The CDR3 sequence is 14 residues long. The CDR3 DNA sequence: TGTGCCAGCAGCGAGGGGACAGTGGATCAGCCCCAGCATTTT. Translated: CASSEGTVDQPQHF.

The J gene is TRBJ2-2, the V gene TRBV6-1; 9 bases match TRBD1. The CDR3 covers 15 residues. Germline V gene sequence: CDR1 MNHNS, CDR2 SASEGT. With 6 bases clipped from V and 9 bases from J, the junction kept 11 bases outside the gene matches. CDR3 residues: CASRWGQGGSWELFF. The CDR3, as DNA: TGTGCCAGCAGGTGGGGACAGGGAGGGTCCTGGGAGCTGTTTTTT.

Only one count was recorded for this clone. The chain employs TRBV18 and TRBJ2-3; 10 positions agree with TRBD2. Germline CDR1 KGHSH, CDR2 LQKENI. This CDR3 has 16 residues. J gave up 6 bases and V 2 bases, and 8 bases lay outside the gene matches. In DNA, the CDR3 is TGTGCCAGCTCACCAGATCTAGCGGGGGCAGGGGATACGCAGTATTTT. Amino acids: CASSPDLAGAGDTQYF.

The chain couples TRBV6-6 to TRBJ1-6, with D maybe TRBD1 (6 bases). This CDR3 is built from 14 residues. Germline CDR1 reads MNHNY; CDR2 reads SVGAGI (reference sequence). V lost 3 bases and J 8 bases, leaving 11 bases between the germline ends. In DNA form, the CDR3 reads TGTGCCAGCAGTTATAGGGGGTTGGATTCACCCCTCCACTTT. It specifies CASSYRGLDSPLHF.

A note on this clone: The junction and the germline gene differ at one end; a read error may be behind it. V usage is TRBV6-5 and J usage is TRBJ2-7; possibly TRBD2 for D (5 bases). The CDR3 spans 12 residues. Germline-derived CDR1 and CDR2 are MNHEY and SVGAGI. The CDR3 protein is CASRKKWGARPF. Here the CDR3 DNA reads TGTGCCAGCAGAAAAAAGTGGGGAGCCCGCCCTTTC.

The CDR3 spells CASSRGLAGGLSTDTQYF. In DNA, the CDR3 is TGCGCCAGCAGCAGGGGACTAGCGGGGGGTCTTAGCACAGATACGCAGTATTTT. This sequence joins TRBV5-1 and TRBJ2-3, with 15 bases aligning to TRBD2. The J segment lost 0 bases and the V segment lost 4 bases, leaving 6 bases of the junction unmatched. The CDR3 length is 18 residues. Looked up from germline, CDR1 is SGHRS and CDR2 is YFSETQ.